This T cell receptor (beta chain) was sequenced in a study of blood T cell repertoires in COVID-19. Study-level information: The origin of the acute and convalescent COVID-19 samples was the United States, Italy and Spain. T cells, B-cell-depleted T cells, or PBMCs provided the cDNA or gDNA that served as material.

Enrolled during active infection, Seattle patients were then followed longitudinally. CDR3 size: 12 residues. V lost 6 bases to trimming and J lost 5 bases, with 10 bases between them. The germline V gene encodes CDR1 SGHAT and CDR2 FQNNGV. Using immunoSEQ multiplex PCR, the repertoire was profiled, and TCRdb retains in-frame clones only, with some absent. The profile shows 150,000 to 200,000 clones, 80% to 90% of them singletons. The V call is TRBV11-2, the J call TRBJ2-5, with D perhaps TRBD1 (6 bases). Sequencing input: peripheral blood. This TCR derives from a woman between 40 and 50 years old with COVID-19, enrolled during active disease. The CDR3 DNA reads as TGTGCCAGCAGAATTAGGGGGGAGACCCAGTACTTC. Amino acids: CASRIRGETQYF. Based on the CDR3 plus reference TRBV11-2 and TRBJ2-5, the full variable domain is EAGVAQSPRYKIIEKRQSVAFWCNPISGHATLYWYQQILGQGPKLLIQFQNNGVVDDSQLPKDRFSAERLKGVDSTLKIQPAKLEDSAVYLCASRIRGETQYFGPGTRLLVL.